This T cell receptor beta chain was sequenced during a study of blood T cell repertoires in COVID-19. Overall study: COVID-19 samples from acute and convalescent phases originated in the United States, Italy and Spain. T cells, B-cell-depleted T cells, or PBMCs supplied cDNA or gDNA.

V lost 3 bases and J lost 1, with 9 bases in between. The CDR3 is made up of 14 amino acids. From germline, CDR1 is SNHLY and CDR2 FYNNEI. Sequencing used immunoSEQ multiplex PCR; TCRdb keeps in-frame clones, though not all of them. The sample has around 200,000 clones, about 83% seen once; the top ten hold about 2.3%. This rearrangement joins TRBV2 to TRBJ1-1; D not certain. The sequence derives from a woman in her 40s with active or convalescent COVID-19. Source material: peripheral blood. CDR3 sequence reads: CASSDPFGNTEAFF. In nucleotides, the CDR3 is TGTGCCAGCAGTGACCCCTTCGGGAACACTGAAGCTTTCTTT. The full variable domain, rest sourced from reference TRBV2 and TRBJ1-1, is EPEVTQTPSHQVTQMGQEVILRCVPISNHLYFYWYRQILGQKVEFLVSFYNNEISEKSEIFDDQFSVERPDGSNFTLKIRSTKLEDSAMYFCASSDPFGNTEAFFGQGTRLTVV.